One sample yielded the 21 T cell receptor beta chains listed below, sequenced in a study of T-cell memory formation after mild COVID-19 (dated by TCRdb to about 2021). The receptor library was made with 5' RACE. Sequenced on an Illumina NovaSeq 6000. TCRdb handled the public reads itself, with Q25 trimming in fastp and clone calling in MiXCR, and kept productive beta chains. Rows merge per CDR3 protein into single entries with the most common DNA and genes. Across this sample there are 110,000 or so distinct CDR3 sequences, with around a fifth seen only once. The top ten constitute about 42% of the sample. The material sequenced was PBMCs or a T cell subset sorted from them (not recorded which). Receptor source: a man younger than 35 who had mild COVID-19 (a few samples of this study predate the infection). The sample titles of this study are shuffled in the database, so cell type and time point are left out; the donor was told from shared clones.

CDR3 in DNA: TGCAGCGTCCGGACAGGGGGCGTTTCTGGGGCCAACGTCCTGACTTTC. Its protein is CSVRTGGVSGANVLTF. This chain connects TRBV29-1 to TRBJ2-6; 11 nucleotides match TRBD1. V shed 6 bases, J shed 1 base, and the junction held 5 bases outside the gene matches. Germline CDR1 SQVTM, CDR2 ANQGSEA. This CDR3 is 16 amino acids long.

The chain uses TRBV29-1 and TRBJ1-2; D is undetermined. Germline CDR1 reads SQVTM; CDR2 reads ANQGSEA. V lost 2 bases, J lost 3 bases, and 4 bases lay in between. This CDR3 contains 11 residues. The CDR3 nucleotides read TGCAGCGTTGAACAGGACTATGGCTACACCTTC. Translated: CSVEQDYGYTF. Based on the CDR3 plus reference TRBV29-1 and TRBJ1-2, the full variable domain is SAVISQKPSRDICQRGTSLTIQCQVDSQVTMMFWYRQQPGQSLTLIATANQGSEATYESGFVIDKFPISRPNLTFSTLTVSNMSPEDSSIYLCSVEQDYGYTFGSGTRLTVV.

This clonotype has just a few counts. The chain links TRBV4-3 to TRBJ2-7; TRBD1 is a possible D gene (6 bases). V lost 0 bases and J 7 bases, leaving 19 bases between the germline ends. CDR1 and CDR2 (germline): LGHNA, YSLEER. The CDR3 runs 16 residues. The CDR3 reads CASSQDGTGTLREQYF. CDR3 bases: TGCGCCAGCAGCCAAGATGGAACAGGGACGCTTAGGGAGCAGTACTTC.

The sample holds a few counts of this clonotype. The chain employs TRBV6-4 and TRBJ2-7; 8 nucleotides line up with TRBD1. The J segment lost 2 bases and the V segment lost 10 bases, leaving 13 bases of the junction unmatched. Looked up from germline, CDR1 is MRHNA and CDR2 is SNTAGT. The length of the CDR3 is 15 residues. This CDR3 reads CATRVGGQETYEQYV. DNA for the CDR3: TGTGCCACTCGAGTGGGGGGACAGGAGACCTACGAGCAGTACGTC.

This clonotype showed up just once. Relative to the germline gene, one junction end is altered; a read error may explain this. This sequence joins TRBV2 and TRBJ2-5, with 11 bases lining up with TRBD1. The CDR3 is 15 residues long. Germline V gene sequence: CDR1 SNHLY, CDR2 FYNNEI. This CDR3 reads CAGRGQGAVGETQYF. CDR3 DNA sequence: TGTGCCGGCAGAGGACAGGGGGCGGTCGGCGAGACCCAGTACTTC.

A few counts support this clonotype. The CDR3 here is CASSLGVVGETQYF. Written as DNA, the CDR3 is TGTGCCAGCAGCTTGGGGGTGGTAGGAGAGACCCAGTACTTC. V usage is TRBV6-5 and J usage is TRBJ2-5; D might be TRBD1 or TRBD2, each matching 5 bases. The V end was cut by 6 bases, the J end by 4 bases, with 15 bases between. This CDR3 region has 14 residues. Germline V lookup: CDR1 MNHEY, CDR2 SVGAGI.

This clonotype was counted between two and nine times. This rearrangement joins TRBV12-3 or TRBV12-4 to TRBJ2-3; D possibly corresponds to TRBD1 (6 bases). The V and J ends lost 6 bases and 1 base respectively, with 14 bases between them. The length of the CDR3 is 15 residues. The CDR3 nucleotides read TGTGCCAGCAGACCTCAGGGGTCAGGCACAGATACGCAGTATTTT. Residues: CASRPQGSGTDTQYF.

The V and J genes are TRBV11-2 and TRBJ2-3; maybe TRBD2 (6 bases). CDR3 length: 14 amino acids. CDR1 is SGHAT and CDR2 is FQNNGV in the germline V gene. V was pared by 3 bases and J by 5 bases, with 12 bases between. The CDR3 is CASSFAGRKDTQYF. CDR3 in DNA: TGTGCCAGCAGCTTTGCGGGGCGTAAAGATACGCAGTATTTT.

The rearrangement joins TRBV6-5 to TRBJ2-7, with D hard to call. From germline, CDR1 is MNHEY and CDR2 SVGAGI. V shed 3 bases and J shed 3 bases, with 9 bases lying between them. The CDR3 contains 13 residues. The CDR3 nucleotides read TGTGCCAGCAGTTATGGCGCAATCTACGAGCAGTACTTC. It is translated as CASSYGAIYEQYF.

This clonotype was observed a few times. This chain uses TRBV6-6 with TRBJ1-1; D is uncertain. The CDR3 runs to 12 residues. V was shortened by 10 bases and J by 2 bases, with 11 bases between the two germline ends. The germline gives CDR1 MNHNY, CDR2 SVGAGI (reference sequence). CDR3 sequence (DNA): TGTGCCACCTTACAGATAAACACTGAAGCTTTCTTT. Protein product: CATLQINTEAFF.

This clonotype came up a few times. The V gene is TRBV9, the J gene TRBJ2-7, with no clear D. The germline V gene encodes CDR1 SGDLS and CDR2 YYNGEE. This CDR3 is 13 amino acids long. V gave up 4 bases and J gave up 2 bases, with 10 bases separating them. CDR3 sequence (DNA): TGTGCCAGCAGCCCCTGGGGAACCTACGAGCAGTACTTC. Its protein is CASSPWGTYEQYF.

This clonotype turned up a few times. The rearrangement uses TRBV27 and TRBJ2-7; D unresolved. Germline CDR1 MNHEY, CDR2 SMNVEV (reference sequence). The CDR3 runs 14 residues. V was trimmed by 3 bases and J by 5 bases, leaving 14 bases between them. The CDR3 spells CASSLFRSGHEQYF. Written as DNA, the CDR3 is TGTGCCAGCAGTTTGTTCAGGTCCGGCCACGAGCAGTACTTC.

V is TRBV4-2 and J is TRBJ1-5; 9 bases match TRBD1. V lost 3 bases to trimming and J lost 7 bases; unmatched junction nucleotides: 4. Germline V gene data show CDR1 as LGHNA and CDR2 as YNFKEQ. The CDR3 has 14 amino acids. CDR3 sequence: CASSQTGGRQPQHF. The CDR3 DNA follows: TGTGCCAGCAGCCAGACAGGGGGGAGGCAGCCCCAGCATTTT.

This clonotype has just a few counts. The rearrangement links TRBV7-2 to TRBJ2-1, with a tentative D call TRBD1 (7 bases). The CDR3 length is 15 residues. The germline CDR1 and CDR2 sequences are SGHTA and FQGNSA. The germline V and J ends were trimmed by 10 bases and 8 bases, with 24 bases remaining between them. The CDR3 nucleotides are TGTGCCATGGGGGGAAAGACAGGGTTGGAGTATGAGCAGTTCTTC. Translation: CAMGGKTGLEYEQFF.

The V call is TRBV7-6, the J call TRBJ2-7, with D possibly matching TRBD1 (5 bases). The CDR3 consists of 15 residues. Germline CDR1 reads SGHVS; CDR2 reads FNYEAQ. Deletions cut 1 base from V and 3 bases from J, with 13 bases between. The CDR3 region has the DNA TGTGCCAGCAGCTTAGATGGTGGGGCGAACTACGAGCAGTACTTC. Its protein product is CASSLDGGANYEQYF.

The chain combines TRBV20-1 with TRBJ1-4; TRBD1 aligns across 7 bases. Trimming removed 6 bases from V and 4 bases from J; junction bases left unmatched: 11. This CDR3 region has 15 residues. Germline CDR1 is DFQATT and CDR2 is SNEGSKA (reference sequence). The CDR3 reads CSAHQGGRLNEKLFF. The CDR3 region has the DNA TGCAGTGCCCACCAGGGGGGCAGGCTTAATGAAAAACTGTTTTTT.

The gene calls are TRBV6-2 or TRBV6-3 and TRBJ2-7; 7 bases align to TRBD1. The J segment lost 7 bases and the V segment lost 2 bases, leaving 8 bases of the junction unmatched. Germline assignment: CDR1 MNHEY and CDR2 SVGEGT. The CDR3 is 14 residues long. The CDR3: CASSYGMTGIEQYF. The CDR3, as DNA: TGTGCCAGCAGTTACGGGATGACAGGGATTGAGCAGTACTTC.

The chain carries TRBV28 and TRBJ2-7; D might be TRBD1 (5 bases). CDR3 length: 16 amino acids. The germline V gene encodes CDR1 MDHEN and CDR2 SYDVKM. V gave up 6 bases and J gave up 4 bases, with 22 bases separating them. CDR3 sequence reads: CASSPELLDSPYEQYV. In nucleotides, the CDR3 is TGTGCCAGCAGCCCAGAACTCCTAGACAGTCCTTACGAGCAGTACGTC.

The table lists this clonotype with many counts. The rearrangement uses TRBV4-3 and TRBJ1-1; D call uncertain. Germline V lookup: CDR1 LGHNA, CDR2 YSLEER. Trimming took 3 bases from V and 4 from J, leaving 12 bases between them. This CDR3 region has 14 residues. The CDR3 sequence: CASSQRPLGTEAFF. In DNA form, the CDR3 reads TGCGCCAGCAGCCAGAGGCCGCTGGGCACTGAAGCTTTCTTT.

In this sample, this clonotype turned up a few times. The chain links TRBV5-1 to TRBJ1-3; no definite D call. The V and J ends lost 0 bases and 4 bases respectively, with 8 bases between them. CDR3 length equals 14 residues. The germline CDR1 and CDR2 sequences are SGHRS and YFSETQ. The CDR3 reads CASSLGTEGNTIYF. The CDR3 coding sequence is TGCGCCAGCAGCTTGGGGACGGAGGGAAACACCATATATTTT.

This rearrangement joins TRBV6-5 to TRBJ1-2; D perhaps matches TRBD1 (6 bases). CDR3 length: 16 residues. The V gene's germline CDR1 is MNHEY and CDR2 SVGAGI. Deletions cut 5 bases from V and 2 bases from J, with 18 bases between. CDR3 in DNA: TGTGCCAGCAGTCCCTTGGGGGCAGGGAAAAACTATGGCTACACCTTC. As protein: CASSPLGAGKNYGYTF.